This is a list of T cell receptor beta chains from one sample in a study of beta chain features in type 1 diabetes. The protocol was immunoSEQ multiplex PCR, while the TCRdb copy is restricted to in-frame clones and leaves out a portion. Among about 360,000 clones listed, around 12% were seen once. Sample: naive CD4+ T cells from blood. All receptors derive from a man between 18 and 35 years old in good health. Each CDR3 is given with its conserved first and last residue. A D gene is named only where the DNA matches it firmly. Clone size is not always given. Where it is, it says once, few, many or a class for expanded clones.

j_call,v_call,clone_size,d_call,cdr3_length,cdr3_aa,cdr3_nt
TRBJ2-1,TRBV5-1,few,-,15,CASSPSGSSYNEQFF,TGCGCCAGCAGCCCTTCCGGGAGCTCCTACAATGAGCAGTTCTTC
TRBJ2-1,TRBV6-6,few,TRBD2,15,CASIDSGVGNNEQFF,TGTGCCAGCATTGATAGCGGGGTGGGGAACAATGAGCAGTTCTTC
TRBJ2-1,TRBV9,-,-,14,CASSVGPGNNEQFF,TGTGCCAGCAGCGTAGGGCCAGGGAACAATGAGCAGTTCTTC
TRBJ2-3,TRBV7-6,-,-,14,CASSLRAGSDTQYF,TGTGCCAGCAGCTTAAGGGCAGGGTCAGATACGCAGTATTTT
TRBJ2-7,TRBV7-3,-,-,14,CASSLSDGTYEQYF,TGTGCCAGCAGCTTATCCGACGGGACCTACGAGCAGTACTTC
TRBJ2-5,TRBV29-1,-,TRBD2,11,CSVAGGETQYF,TGCAGCGTTGCGGGAGGGGAGACCCAATACTTC
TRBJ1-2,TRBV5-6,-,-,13,CASSLDSSGGYTF,TGTGCCAGCAGCTTGGACTCTTCCGGGGGCTACACCTTC
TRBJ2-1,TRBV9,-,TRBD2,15,CASSLLAGWTNEQFF,TGTGCCAGCAGCCTACTAGCGGGATGGACTAATGAGCAGTTCTTC
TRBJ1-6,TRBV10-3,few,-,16,CAISESISRSDSPLHF,TGTGCCATCAGTGAGTCCATCTCAAGGAGTGATTCACCCCTCCACTTT
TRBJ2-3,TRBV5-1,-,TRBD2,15,CASSSGVAGVNTQYF,TGCGCCAGCAGCTCGGGGGTAGCGGGAGTGAATACGCAGTATTTT
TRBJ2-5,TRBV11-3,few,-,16,CASSPGERMLQETQYF,TGTGCCAGCAGCCCAGGGGAACGGATGCTGCAAGAGACCCAGTACTTC
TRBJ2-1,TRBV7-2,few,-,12,CASSRLQNEQFF,TGTGCCAGCAGCCGACTCCAAAATGAGCAGTTCTTC
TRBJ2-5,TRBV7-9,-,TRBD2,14,CASSPAGGQETQYF,TGTGCCAGCAGCCCCGCGGGGGGCCAAGAGACCCAGTACTTC
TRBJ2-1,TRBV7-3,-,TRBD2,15,CASSVAGGAANEQFF,TGTGCCAGCAGCGTCGCGGGGGGGGCGGCGAATGAGCAGTTCTTC
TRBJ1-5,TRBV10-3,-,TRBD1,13,CAITGQENQPQHF,TGTGCCATCACCGGACAGGAGAATCAGCCCCAGCATTTT
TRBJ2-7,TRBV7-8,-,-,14,CASSFGSSTAEQYF,TGTGCCAGCAGCTTTGGCAGCTCGACTGCCGAGCAGTACTTC
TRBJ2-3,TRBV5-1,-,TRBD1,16,CASSLAVGQGTDTQYF,TGCGCCAGCAGCTTGGCCGTAGGACAGGGCACAGATACGCAGTATTTT
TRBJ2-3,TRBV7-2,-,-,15,CASSFHGRGTDTQYF,TGTGCCAGCAGCTTTCACGGCAGGGGCACAGATACGCAGTATTTT
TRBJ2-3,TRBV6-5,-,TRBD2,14,CASSGGGATDTQYF,TGTGCCAGCAGTGGCGGGGGGGCGACAGATACGCAGTATTTT
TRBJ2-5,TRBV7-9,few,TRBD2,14,CASSLGGLEETQYF,TGTGCCAGCAGCCTAGGGGGACTAGAAGAGACCCAGTACTTC
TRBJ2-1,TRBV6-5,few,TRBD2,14,CAHGGAGRANEQFF,TGTGCACACGGGGGAGCGGGGCGGGCCAATGAGCAGTTCTTC
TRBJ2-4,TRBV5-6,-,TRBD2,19,CASSLASRGARLAKNIQYF,TGTGCCAGCAGCTTGGCCTCGCGGGGGGCGAGATTAGCCAAAAACATTCAGTACTTC
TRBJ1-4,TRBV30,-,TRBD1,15,CAWSLRDRVNKKLFF,TGTGCCTGGAGCTTACGGGACAGGGTTAATAAAAAACTGTTTTTT
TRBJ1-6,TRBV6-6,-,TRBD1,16,CASRQDRGQLNSPLHF,TGTGCCAGCAGACAAGACAGGGGGCAACTTAATTCACCCCTCCACTTT
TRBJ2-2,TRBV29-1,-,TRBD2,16,CSVGPGLAGGAGELFF,TGCAGCGTTGGGCCGGGACTAGCGGGGGGGGCCGGGGAGCTGTTTTTT
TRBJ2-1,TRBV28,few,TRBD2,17,CASSSPGGAGAYNEQFF,TGTGCCAGCAGTTCCCCGGGTGGAGCGGGAGCGTACAATGAGCAGTTCTTC
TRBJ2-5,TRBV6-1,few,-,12,CASSESGETQYF,TGTGCCAGCAGTGAATCCGGGGAGACCCAGTACTTC
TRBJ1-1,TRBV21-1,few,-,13,CASSMRPPFEAFF,TGTGCCAGCAGCATGCGGCCACCCTTTGAAGCTTTCTTT
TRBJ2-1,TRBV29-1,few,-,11,CSVGANNEQFF,TGCAGCGTTGGCGCCAACAATGAGCAGTTCTTC
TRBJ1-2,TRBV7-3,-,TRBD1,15,CASSLRGGANYGYTF,TGTGCCAGCAGCTTAAGAGGGGGCGCTAACTATGGCTACACCTTC
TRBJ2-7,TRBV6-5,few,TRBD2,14,CASSYRGDSYEQYF,TGTGCCAGCAGTTACCGGGGGGATTCCTACGAGCAGTACTTC
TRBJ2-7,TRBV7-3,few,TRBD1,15,CASSMTGTGAYEQYF,TGTGCCAGCAGCATGACCGGGACAGGGGCCTACGAGCAGTACTTC
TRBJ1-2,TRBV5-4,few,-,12,CASSARDFGYTF,TGTGCCAGCAGCGCCCGGGACTTCGGCTACACCTTC
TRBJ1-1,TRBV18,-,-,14,CASSSPPSRGEAFF,TGTGCCAGCTCATCACCCCCCAGCCGGGGTGAGGCTTTCTTT
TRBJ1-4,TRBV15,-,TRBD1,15,CATSRGTGANEKLFF,TGTGCCACCAGCAGAGGGACAGGAGCTAATGAAAAACTGTTTTTT
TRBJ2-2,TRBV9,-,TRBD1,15,CASSVGQGNTGELFF,TGTGCCAGCAGCGTAGGACAGGGGAACACCGGGGAGCTGTTTTTT
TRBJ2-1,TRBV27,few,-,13,CASSFYRDNEQFF,TGTGCCAGCAGTTTCTACAGGGACAATGAGCAGTTCTTC
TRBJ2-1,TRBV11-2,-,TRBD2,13,CASSLVGRGEQFF,TGTGCCAGCAGCCTGGTTGGGAGGGGTGAGCAGTTCTTC
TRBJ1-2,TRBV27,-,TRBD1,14,CASRLQGARYGYTF,TGTGCCAGCAGGCTACAGGGGGCCCGTTATGGCTACACCTTC
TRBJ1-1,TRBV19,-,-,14,CASSISAANTEAFF,TGTGCCAGTAGTATTAGTGCCGCGAACACTGAAGCTTTCTTT
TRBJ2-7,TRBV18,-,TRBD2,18,CASSPRPIGLAGLVEQYF,TGTGCCAGCTCACCGCGACCTATTGGACTAGCGGGGCTCGTCGAGCAGTACTTC
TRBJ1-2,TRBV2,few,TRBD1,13,CASSPTGERGYTF,TGTGCCAGCAGTCCGACAGGGGAAAGAGGCTACACCTTC
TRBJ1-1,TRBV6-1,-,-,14,CASSEAGRGVWAFF,TGTGCCAGCAGTGAGGCAGGACGGGGGGTATGGGCTTTCTTT
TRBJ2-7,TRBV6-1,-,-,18,CASSEFWDNRSSSYEQYF,TGTGCCAGCAGTGAATTTTGGGACAACAGGTCATCCTCCTACGAGCAGTACTTC
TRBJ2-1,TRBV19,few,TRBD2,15,CASNSGRAAYNEQFF,TGTGCCAGTAATAGCGGGAGGGCCGCATACAATGAGCAGTTCTTC
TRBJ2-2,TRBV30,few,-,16,CAWSVQTGLNTGELFF,TGTGCCTGGAGTGTTCAGACAGGCTTGAACACCGGGGAGCTGTTTTTT
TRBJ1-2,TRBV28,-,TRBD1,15,CASSRTGGGYYGYTF,TGTGCCAGCAGCCGGACAGGGGGAGGATACTATGGCTACACCTTC
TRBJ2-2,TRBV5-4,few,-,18,CASSLPSRTPLYTGELFF,TGTGCCAGCAGCTTGCCTTCCAGGACACCGCTTTACACCGGGGAGCTGTTTTTT
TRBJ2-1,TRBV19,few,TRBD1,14,CASSIRQGSRGQFF,TGTGCCAGTAGTATAAGACAGGGTTCAAGGGGGCAGTTCTTC
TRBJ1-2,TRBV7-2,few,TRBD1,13,CASSSDRVYGYTF,TGTGCCAGCAGCTCGGACAGGGTGTATGGCTACACCTTC